This TCR beta chain stems from a study of control samples from healthy donors and cancer patients. This CDR3 has 18 amino acids. TCRdb keeps only in-frame clones here, not all; method: immunoSEQ multiplex PCR. The sample lists about 78,000 clones, about 88% occurring once. This chain connects TRBV21-1 to TRBJ2-2; the D call TRBD2 from the table was never checked on the DNA. TRBV21-1 is a listed pseudogene. Sequenced input: blood. The receptor was derived from a woman aged 60-75 years in good health. The DNA of the CDR3 is TGTGCCAGCAGCAAATTTTCCCCCGGACTAGCGGGATCCGGGGAGCTGTTTTTT. Its protein is CASSKFSPGLAGSGELFF.